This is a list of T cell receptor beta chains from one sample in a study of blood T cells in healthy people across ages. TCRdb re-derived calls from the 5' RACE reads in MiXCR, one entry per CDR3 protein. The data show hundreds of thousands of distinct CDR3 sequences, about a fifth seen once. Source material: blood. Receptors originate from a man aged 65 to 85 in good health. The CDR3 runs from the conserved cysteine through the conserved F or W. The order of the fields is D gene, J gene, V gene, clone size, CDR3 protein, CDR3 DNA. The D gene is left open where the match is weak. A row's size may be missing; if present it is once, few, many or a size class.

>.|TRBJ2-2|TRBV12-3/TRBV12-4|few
CASSFGANTGELFF
TGTGCCAGCAGTTTTGGTGCGAACACCGGGGAGCTGTTTTTT
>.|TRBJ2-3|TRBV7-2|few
CASSSSGYRADTQYF
TGTGCCAGCAGCTCTTCTGGGTACAGGGCAGATACGCAGTATTTT
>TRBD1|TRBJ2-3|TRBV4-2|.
CASSQDGQGDTQYF
TGTGCCAGCAGCCAAGATGGACAGGGAGATACGCAGTATTTT
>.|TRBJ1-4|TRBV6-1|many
CASSEATVRTNEKLFF
TGTGCCAGCAGTGAGGCAACGGTCAGGACTAATGAAAAACTGTTTTTT
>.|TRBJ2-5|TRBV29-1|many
CSVESIGVGETQYF
TGCAGCGTTGAAAGTATAGGAGTCGGGGAGACCCAGTACTTC
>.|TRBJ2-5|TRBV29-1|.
CSVEEGGSETQYF
TGCAGCGTTGAAGAGGGGGGATCAGAGACCCAGTACTTC
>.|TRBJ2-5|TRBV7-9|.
CASSSGEGTQYF
TGTGCCAGCAGCTCCGGGGAAGGGACCCAGTACTTC
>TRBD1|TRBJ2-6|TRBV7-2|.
CASSSRGQGKSGANVLTF
TGTGCCAGCAGCTCAAGGGGACAGGGGAAGTCTGGGGCCAACGTCCTGACTTTC
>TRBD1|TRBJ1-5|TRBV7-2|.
CASSSRTGSLYSNQPQHF
TGTGCCAGCAGCTCCCGGACAGGAAGCCTTTATAGCAATCAGCCCCAGCATTTT
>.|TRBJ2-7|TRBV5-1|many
CASSSTSYEQYF
TGTGCCAGCAGTTCAACTTCCTACGAGCAGTACTTC
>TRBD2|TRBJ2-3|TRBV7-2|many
CASSLRSGAGGRADTQYF
TGTGCCAGCAGCTTAAGGTCAGGGGCGGGGGGCCGTGCAGATACGCAGTATTTT
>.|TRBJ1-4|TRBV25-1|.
CASSAGVPAGEKLFF
TGTGCCAGCAGTGCAGGGGTGCCCGCCGGGGAAAAACTGTTTTTT
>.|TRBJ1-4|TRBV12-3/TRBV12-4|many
CASSTTERRPTNEKLFF
TGTGCCAGCAGTACCACAGAGAGAAGACCAACTAATGAAAAACTGTTTTTT
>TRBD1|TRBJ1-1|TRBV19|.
CASAATGDTEAFF
TGTGCCAGTGCCGCGACAGGGGATACTGAAGCTTTCTTT
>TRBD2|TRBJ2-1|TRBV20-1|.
CSACGTSGGFNEQFF
TGCAGTGCTTGTGGGACTAGCGGGGGTTTCAATGAGCAGTTCTTC
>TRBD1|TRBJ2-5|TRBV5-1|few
CASSSDRAMGQYF
TGCGCCAGCAGCTCGGACAGGGCGATGGGCCAGTACTTC
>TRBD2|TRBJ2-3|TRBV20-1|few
CSARLAGIDTQYF
TGCAGTGCTCGACTAGCGGGGATAGATACGCAGTATTTT
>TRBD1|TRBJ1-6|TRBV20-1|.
CSASGTVYNSPLHF
TGCAGTGCTAGCGGGACAGTTTATAATTCACCCCTCCACTTT
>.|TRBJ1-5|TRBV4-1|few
CASSQDSNGNQPQHF
TGCGCCAGCAGCCAAGACTCTAACGGCAATCAGCCCCAGCATTTT
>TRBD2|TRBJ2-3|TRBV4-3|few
CASSQDISSGSSDTQYF
TGCGCCAGCAGCCAAGATATTTCTAGCGGGAGCTCAGATACGCAGTATTTT
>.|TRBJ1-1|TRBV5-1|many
CASSSVLQGRSAAHRADTEAFF
TGCGCCAGCAGCTCAGTCCTACAGGGAAGGTCGGCTGCTCACAGGGCAGACACTGAAGCTTTCTTT
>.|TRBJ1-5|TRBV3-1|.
CASSQGNSNQPQHF
TGTGCCAGCAGCCAAGGGAATAGCAATCAGCCCCAGCATTTT
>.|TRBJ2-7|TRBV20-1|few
CSAREPGRKFYEQYF
TGCAGTGCTAGAGAACCGGGACGGAAGTTCTACGAGCAGTACTTC
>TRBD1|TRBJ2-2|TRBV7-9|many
CASSLAGTGQTGELFF
TGTGCCAGCAGCTTAGCCGGGACAGGGCAAACCGGGGAGCTGTTTTTT
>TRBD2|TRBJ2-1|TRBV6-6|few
CASSYAIAGDHNEQFF
TGTGCCAGCAGTTACGCGATAGCGGGAGACCACAATGAGCAGTTCTTC
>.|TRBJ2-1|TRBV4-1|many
CASSQDPQNNEQFF
TGCGCCAGCAGCCAAGATCCCCAGAACAATGAGCAGTTCTTC